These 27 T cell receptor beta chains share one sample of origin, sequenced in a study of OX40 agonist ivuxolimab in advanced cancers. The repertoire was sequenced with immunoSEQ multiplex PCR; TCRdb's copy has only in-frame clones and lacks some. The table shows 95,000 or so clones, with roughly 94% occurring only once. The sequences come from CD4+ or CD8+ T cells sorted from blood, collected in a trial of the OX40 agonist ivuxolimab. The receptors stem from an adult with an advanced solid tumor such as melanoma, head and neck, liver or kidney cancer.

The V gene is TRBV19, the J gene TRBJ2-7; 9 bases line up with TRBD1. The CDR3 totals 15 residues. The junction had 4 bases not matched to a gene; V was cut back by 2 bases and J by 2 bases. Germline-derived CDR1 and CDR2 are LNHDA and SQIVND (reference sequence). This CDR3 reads CASSITQGAPYEQYF. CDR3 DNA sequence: TGTGCCAGTAGTATAACACAGGGGGCACCCTACGAGCAGTACTTC.

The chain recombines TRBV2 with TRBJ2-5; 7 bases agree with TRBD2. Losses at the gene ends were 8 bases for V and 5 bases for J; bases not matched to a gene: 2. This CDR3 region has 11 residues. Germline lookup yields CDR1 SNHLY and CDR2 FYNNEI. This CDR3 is CASGGEETQYF. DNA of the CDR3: TGTGCCAGCGGGGGGGAGGAGACCCAGTACTTC. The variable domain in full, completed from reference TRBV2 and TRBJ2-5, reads EPEVTQTPSHQVTQMGQEVILRCVPISNHLYFYWYRQILGQKVEFLVSFYNNEISEKSEIFDDQFSVERPDGSNFTLKIRSTKLEDSAMYFCASGGEETQYFGPGTRLLVL.

The CDR3 region is CASSEPPYNSPLHF. The CDR3 DNA is TGTGCCAGCAGTGAACCCCCCTATAATTCACCCCTCCACTTT. This chain connects TRBV25-1 to TRBJ1-6; D uncertain. Germline V lookup: CDR1 MGHDK, CDR2 SYGVNS. V lost 2 bases and J 2 bases, leaving 4 bases between the germline ends. The CDR3 totals 14 residues. Full variable domain (missing parts from reference TRBV25-1 and TRBJ1-6): EADIYQTPRYLVIGTGKKITLECSQTMGHDKMYWYQQDPGMELHLIHYSYGVNSTEKGDLSSESTVSRIRTEHFPLTLESARPSHTSQYLCASSEPPYNSPLHFGNGTRLTVT.

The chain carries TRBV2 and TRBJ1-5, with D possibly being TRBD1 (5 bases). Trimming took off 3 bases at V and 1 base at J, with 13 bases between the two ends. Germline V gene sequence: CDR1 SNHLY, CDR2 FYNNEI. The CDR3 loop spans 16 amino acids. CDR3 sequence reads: CASSELSPGSNQPQHF. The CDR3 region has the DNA TGTGCCAGCAGTGAGTTGAGTCCAGGGAGCAATCAGCCCCAGCATTTT. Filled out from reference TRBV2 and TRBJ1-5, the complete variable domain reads EPEVTQTPSHQVTQMGQEVILRCVPISNHLYFYWYRQILGQKVEFLVSFYNNEISEKSEIFDDQFSVERPDGSNFTLKIRSTKLEDSAMYFCASSELSPGSNQPQHFGDGTRLSIL.

CDR3: CASSASAGGNTDTQYF. Written as DNA, the CDR3 is TGTGCCAGCAGTGCCTCAGCGGGGGGGAACACAGATACGCAGTATTTT. The V call is TRBV6-4, the J call TRBJ2-3, with 10 bases matching TRBD2. The CDR3 runs to 16 residues. The trim removed 4 bases at V and 2 bases at J, leaving 6 bases unmatched. Germline V gene data show CDR1 as MRHNA and CDR2 as SNTAGT.

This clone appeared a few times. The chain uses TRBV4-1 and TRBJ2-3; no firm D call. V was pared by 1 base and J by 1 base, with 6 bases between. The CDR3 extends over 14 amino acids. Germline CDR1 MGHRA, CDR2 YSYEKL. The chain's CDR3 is CASSQGLGTDTQYF. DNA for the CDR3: TGCGCCAGCAGCCAAGGGCTAGGCACAGATACGCAGTATTTT.

The CDR3 DNA reads TGTGCCAGCAGCCTAGGTGCGGGAGCATCAAATGAGCAGTTCTTC. It translates to CASSLGAGASNEQFF. This chain joins TRBV11-2 and TRBJ2-1; TRBD2 agrees at 7 bases. The CDR3 covers 15 residues. With V trimmed by 5 bases and J by 7 bases, 11 bases remained unmatched. Germline assignment: CDR1 SGHAT and CDR2 FQNNGV.

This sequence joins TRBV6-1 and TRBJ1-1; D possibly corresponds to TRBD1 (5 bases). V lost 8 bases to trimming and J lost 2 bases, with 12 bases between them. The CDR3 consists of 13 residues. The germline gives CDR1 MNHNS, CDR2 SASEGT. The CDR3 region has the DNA TGTGCCAGCCTTGCACAGGTCAACACTGAAGCTTTCTTT. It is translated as CASLAQVNTEAFF.

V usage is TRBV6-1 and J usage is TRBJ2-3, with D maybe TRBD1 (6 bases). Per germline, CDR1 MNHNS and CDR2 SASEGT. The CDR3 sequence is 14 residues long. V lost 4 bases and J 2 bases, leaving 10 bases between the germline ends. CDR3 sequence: CASSAGANTDTQYF. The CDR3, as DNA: TGTGCCAGCAGTGCAGGGGCCAACACAGATACGCAGTATTTT.

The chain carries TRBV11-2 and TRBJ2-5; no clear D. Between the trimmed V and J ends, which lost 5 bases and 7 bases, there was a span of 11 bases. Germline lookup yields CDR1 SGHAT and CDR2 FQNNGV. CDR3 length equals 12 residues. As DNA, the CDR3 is TGTGCCAGCAGCCTTGGCGGACGGACCCAGTACTTC. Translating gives CASSLGGRTQYF. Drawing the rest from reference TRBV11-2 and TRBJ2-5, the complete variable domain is EAGVAQSPRYKIIEKRQSVAFWCNPISGHATLYWYQQILGQGPKLLIQFQNNGVVDDSQLPKDRFSAERLKGVDSTLKIQPAKLEDSAVYLCASSLGGRTQYFGPGTRLLVL.

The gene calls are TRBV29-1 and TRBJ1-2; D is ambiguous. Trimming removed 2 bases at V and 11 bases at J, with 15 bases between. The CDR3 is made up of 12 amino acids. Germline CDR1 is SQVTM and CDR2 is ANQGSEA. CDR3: CSVETPALAYTF. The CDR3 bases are TGCAGCGTTGAAACCCCCGCTCTGGCGTACACCTTC.

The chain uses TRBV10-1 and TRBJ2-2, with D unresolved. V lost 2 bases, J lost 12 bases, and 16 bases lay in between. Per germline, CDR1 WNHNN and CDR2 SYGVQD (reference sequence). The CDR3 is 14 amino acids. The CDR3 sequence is CASSEAALPEKLFF. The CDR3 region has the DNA TGCGCCAGCAGTGAGGCGGCGCTTCCAGAAAAGCTGTTTTTT.

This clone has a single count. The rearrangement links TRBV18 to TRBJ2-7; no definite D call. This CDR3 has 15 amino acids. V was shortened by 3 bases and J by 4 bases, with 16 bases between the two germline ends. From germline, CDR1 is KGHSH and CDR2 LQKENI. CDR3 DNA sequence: TGTGCCAGCTCACCCACCCTCCCGGCGGATTACGAGCAGTACTTC. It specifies CASSPTLPADYEQYF.

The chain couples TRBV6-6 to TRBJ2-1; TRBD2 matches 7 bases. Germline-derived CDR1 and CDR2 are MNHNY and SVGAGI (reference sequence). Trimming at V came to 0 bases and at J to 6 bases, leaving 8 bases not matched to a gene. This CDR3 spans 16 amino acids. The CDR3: CASSYSWLAAGNEQFF. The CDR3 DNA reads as TGTGCCAGCAGTTACTCTTGGCTAGCGGCCGGCAATGAGCAGTTCTTC.

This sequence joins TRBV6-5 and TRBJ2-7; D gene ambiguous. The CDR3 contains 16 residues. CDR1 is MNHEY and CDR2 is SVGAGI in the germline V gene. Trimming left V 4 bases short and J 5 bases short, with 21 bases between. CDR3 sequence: CASSLFARSVGNEQYF. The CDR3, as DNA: TGTGCCAGCAGTTTATTCGCCAGATCCGTAGGGAACGAGCAGTACTTC.

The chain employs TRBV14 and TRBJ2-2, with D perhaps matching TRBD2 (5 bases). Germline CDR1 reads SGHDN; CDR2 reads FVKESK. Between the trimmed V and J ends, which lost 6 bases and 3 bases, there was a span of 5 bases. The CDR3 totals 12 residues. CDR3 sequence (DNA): TGTGCCAGCAGGCGGGACACCGGGGAGCTGTTTTTT. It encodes CASRRDTGELFF.

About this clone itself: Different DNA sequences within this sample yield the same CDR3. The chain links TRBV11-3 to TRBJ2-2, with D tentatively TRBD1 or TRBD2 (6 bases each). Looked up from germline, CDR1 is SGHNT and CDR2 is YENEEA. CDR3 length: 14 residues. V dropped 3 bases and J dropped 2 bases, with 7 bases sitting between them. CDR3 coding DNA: TGTGCCAGCAGCTTGGGGGGCAACACCGGGGAGCTGTTTTTT. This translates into CASSLGGNTGELFF.

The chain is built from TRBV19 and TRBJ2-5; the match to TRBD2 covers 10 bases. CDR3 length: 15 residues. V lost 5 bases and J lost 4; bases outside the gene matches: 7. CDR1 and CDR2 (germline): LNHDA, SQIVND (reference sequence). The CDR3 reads CASSEVLAGIETQYF. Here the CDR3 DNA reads TGTGCCAGTAGTGAAGTACTAGCGGGGATAGAGACCCAGTACTTC.

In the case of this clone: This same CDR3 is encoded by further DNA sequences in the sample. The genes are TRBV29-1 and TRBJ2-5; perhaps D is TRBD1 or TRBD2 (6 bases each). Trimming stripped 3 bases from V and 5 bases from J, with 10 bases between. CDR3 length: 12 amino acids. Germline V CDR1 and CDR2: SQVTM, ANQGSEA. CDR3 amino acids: CSVEGGGETQYF. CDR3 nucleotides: TGCAGCGTTGAGGGGGGCGGTGAGACCCAGTACTTC.

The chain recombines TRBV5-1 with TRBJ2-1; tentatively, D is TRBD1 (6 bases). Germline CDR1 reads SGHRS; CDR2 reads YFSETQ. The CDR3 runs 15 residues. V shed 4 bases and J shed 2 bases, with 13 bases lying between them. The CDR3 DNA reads TGCGCCAGCAGCCTAGGGGGTAGGACCTACAATGAGCAGTTCTTC. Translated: CASSLGGRTYNEQFF.

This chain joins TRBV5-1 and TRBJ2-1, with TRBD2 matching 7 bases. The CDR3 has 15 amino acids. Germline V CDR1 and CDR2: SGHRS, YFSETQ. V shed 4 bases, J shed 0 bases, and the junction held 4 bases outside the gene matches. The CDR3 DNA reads TGCGCCAGCAGCCAACTAGCGATCTCCTACAATGAGCAGTTCTTC. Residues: CASSQLAISYNEQFF.

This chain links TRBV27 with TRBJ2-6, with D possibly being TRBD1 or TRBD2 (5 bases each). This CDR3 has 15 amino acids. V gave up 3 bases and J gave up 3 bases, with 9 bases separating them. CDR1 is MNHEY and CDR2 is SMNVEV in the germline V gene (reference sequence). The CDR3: CASSFWGSGANVLTF. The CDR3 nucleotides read TGTGCCAGCAGTTTTTGGGGGAGTGGGGCCAACGTCCTGACTTTC.

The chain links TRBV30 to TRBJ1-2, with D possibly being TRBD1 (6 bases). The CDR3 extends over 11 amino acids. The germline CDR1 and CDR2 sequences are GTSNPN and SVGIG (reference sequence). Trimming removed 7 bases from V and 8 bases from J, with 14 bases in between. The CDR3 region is CASMDSPGYTF. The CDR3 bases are TGTGCCTCCATGGACAGCCCAGGCTACACCTTC.

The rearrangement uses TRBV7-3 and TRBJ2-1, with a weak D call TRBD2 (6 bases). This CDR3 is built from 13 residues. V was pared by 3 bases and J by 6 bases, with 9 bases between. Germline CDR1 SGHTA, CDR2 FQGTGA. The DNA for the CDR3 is TGTGCCAGCAGCTTCGGGGGAAGCAATGAGCAGTTCTTC. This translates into CASSFGGSNEQFF.

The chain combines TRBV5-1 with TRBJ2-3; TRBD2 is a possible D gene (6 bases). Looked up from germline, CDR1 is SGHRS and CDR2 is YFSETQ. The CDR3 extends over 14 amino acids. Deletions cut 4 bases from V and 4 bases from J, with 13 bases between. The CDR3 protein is CASSGRSGADTQYF. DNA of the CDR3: TGCGCCAGCAGCGGGAGGTCAGGCGCAGATACGCAGTATTTT.

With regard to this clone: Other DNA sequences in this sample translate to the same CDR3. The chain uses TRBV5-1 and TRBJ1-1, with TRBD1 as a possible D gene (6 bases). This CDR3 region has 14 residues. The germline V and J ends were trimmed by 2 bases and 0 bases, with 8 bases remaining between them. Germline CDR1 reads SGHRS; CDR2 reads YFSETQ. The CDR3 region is CASSLQGMNTEAFF. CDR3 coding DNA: TGCGCCAGCAGCTTACAGGGCATGAACACTGAAGCTTTCTTT.

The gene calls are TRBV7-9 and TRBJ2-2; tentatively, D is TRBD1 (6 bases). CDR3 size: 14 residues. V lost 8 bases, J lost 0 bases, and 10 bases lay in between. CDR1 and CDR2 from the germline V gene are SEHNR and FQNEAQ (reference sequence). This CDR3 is CASGKGANTGELFF. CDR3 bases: TGTGCCAGCGGAAAGGGGGCGAACACCGGGGAGCTGTTTTTT.